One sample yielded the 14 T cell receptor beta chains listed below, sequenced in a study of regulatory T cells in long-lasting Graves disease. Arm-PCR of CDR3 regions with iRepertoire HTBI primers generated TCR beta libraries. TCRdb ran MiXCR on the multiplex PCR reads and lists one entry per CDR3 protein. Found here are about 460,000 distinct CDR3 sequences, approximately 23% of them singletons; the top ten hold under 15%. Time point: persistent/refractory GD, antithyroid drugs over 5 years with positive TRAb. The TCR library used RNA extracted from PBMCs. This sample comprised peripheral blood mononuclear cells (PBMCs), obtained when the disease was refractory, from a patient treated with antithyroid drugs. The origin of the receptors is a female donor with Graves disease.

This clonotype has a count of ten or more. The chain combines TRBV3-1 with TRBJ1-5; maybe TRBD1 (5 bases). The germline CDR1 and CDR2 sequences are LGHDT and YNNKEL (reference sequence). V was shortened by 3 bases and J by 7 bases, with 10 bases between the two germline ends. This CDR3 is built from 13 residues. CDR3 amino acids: CASSQGGSQPQHF. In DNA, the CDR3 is TGTGCCAGCAGCCAGGGGGGTTCACAGCCCCAGCATTTT.

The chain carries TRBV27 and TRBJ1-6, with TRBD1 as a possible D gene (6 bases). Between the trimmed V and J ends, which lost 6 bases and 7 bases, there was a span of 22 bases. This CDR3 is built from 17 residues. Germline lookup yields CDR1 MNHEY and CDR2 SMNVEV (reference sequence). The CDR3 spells CASSLPTHRDKNSPLHF. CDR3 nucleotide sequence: TGTGCCAGCAGCCTCCCCACACACAGGGATAAGAATTCACCCCTCCACTTT.

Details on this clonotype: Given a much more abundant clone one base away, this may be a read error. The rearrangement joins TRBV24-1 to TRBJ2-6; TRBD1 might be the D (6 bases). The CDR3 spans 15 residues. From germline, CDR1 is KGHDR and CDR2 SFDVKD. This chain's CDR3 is CVTSASGAGANVLTF. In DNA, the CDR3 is TGTGTCACCAGTGCTTCAGGGGCTGGGGCCAACGTCCTGACTTTC.

CDR3 amino acids: CASSLGGTVLETQYF. DNA for the CDR3: TGCGCCAGCAGCTTGGGCGGGACGGTTCTAGAGACCCAGTACTTC. The chain is built from TRBV5-1 and TRBJ2-5; D is possibly TRBD2 (6 bases). Germline values: CDR1 SGHRS, CDR2 YFSETQ. The V gene lost 0 bases and the J gene lost 4 bases, with 13 bases spanning the gap. The CDR3 is 15 residues long.

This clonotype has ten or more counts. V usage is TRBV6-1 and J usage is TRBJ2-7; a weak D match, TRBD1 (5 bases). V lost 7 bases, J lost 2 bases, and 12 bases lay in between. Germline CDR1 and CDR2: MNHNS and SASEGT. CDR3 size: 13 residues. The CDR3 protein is CASKPTATYEQYF. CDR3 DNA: TGTGCCAGCAAACCGACAGCTACCTACGAGCAGTACTTC.

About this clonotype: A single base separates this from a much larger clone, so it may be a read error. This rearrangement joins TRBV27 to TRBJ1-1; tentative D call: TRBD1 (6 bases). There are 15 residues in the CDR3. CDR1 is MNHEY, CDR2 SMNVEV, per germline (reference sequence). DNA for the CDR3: TGTCCCAGCAGTCACTCCGGGACAAGGAACACTGAAGCTTTCTTT. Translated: CPSSHSGTRNTEAFF.

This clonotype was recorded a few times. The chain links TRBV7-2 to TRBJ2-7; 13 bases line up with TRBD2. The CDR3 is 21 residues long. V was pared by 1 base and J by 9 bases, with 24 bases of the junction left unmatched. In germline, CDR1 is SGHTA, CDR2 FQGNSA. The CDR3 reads CASSLVLLAGGSLPGLAVQYF. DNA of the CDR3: TGTGCCAGCAGCTTAGTTCTACTAGCGGGAGGGTCGCTCCCCGGGTTAGCGGTGCAGTACTTC.

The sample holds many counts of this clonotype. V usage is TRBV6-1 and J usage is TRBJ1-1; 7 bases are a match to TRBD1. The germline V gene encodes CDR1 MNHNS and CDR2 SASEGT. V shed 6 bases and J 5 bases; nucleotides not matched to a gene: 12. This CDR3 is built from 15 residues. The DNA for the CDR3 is TGTGCCAGCAGCCCCCAAAGGGGGCTAGTAACTGAAGCTTTCTTT. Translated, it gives CASSPQRGLVTEAFF.

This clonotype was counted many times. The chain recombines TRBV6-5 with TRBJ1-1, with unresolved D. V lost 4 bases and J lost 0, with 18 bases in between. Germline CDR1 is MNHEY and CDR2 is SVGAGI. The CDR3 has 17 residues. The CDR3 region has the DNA TGTGCCAGCAGTTCCTTGGACGAGGTAGTCATGAACACTGAAGCTTTCTTT. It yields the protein CASSSLDEVVMNTEAFF.

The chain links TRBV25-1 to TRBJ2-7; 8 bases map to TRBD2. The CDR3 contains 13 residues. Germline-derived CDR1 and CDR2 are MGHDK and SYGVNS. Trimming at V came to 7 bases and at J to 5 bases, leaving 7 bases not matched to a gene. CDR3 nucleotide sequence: TGTGCCAGCATAAAGCGGGAGCCCCACGAGCAGTACTTC. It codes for CASIKREPHEQYF.

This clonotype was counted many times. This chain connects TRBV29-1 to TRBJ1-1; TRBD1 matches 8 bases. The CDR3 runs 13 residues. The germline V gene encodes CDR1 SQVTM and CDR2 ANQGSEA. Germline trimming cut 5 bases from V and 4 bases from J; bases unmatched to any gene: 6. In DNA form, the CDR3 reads TGCAGCGTTCGACAGGGGATGGGCACTGAAGCTTTCTTT. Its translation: CSVRQGMGTEAFF.

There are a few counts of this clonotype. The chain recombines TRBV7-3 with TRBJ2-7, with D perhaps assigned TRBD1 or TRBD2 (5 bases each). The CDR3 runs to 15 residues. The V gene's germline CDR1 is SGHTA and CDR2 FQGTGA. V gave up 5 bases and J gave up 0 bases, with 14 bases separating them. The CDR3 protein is CASSLGTESSYEQYF. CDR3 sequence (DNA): TGTGCCAGCAGCCTTGGGACCGAGAGCTCCTACGAGCAGTACTTC.

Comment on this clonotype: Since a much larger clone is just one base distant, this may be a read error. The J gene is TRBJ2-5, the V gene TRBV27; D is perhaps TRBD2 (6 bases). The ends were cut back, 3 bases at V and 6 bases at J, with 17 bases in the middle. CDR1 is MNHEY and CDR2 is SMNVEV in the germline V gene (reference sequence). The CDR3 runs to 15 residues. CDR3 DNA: TGTGCCAGCAGTTTTTACGGGGGAGACCCAAAGACCCAGTACTTC. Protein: CASSFYGGDPKTQYF.

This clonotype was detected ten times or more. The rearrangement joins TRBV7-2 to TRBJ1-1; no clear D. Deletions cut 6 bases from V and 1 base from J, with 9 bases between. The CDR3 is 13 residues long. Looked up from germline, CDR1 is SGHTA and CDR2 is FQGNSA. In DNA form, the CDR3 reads TGTGCCAGCAGGAACACAAAGAACACTGAAGCTTTCTTT. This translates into CASRNTKNTEAFF.